Listed below are T cell receptor beta chains from one sample, sequenced in a study of cytomegalovirus exposure and HLA in healthy donors. Assay: immunoSEQ multiplex PCR; the TCRdb copy retains only in-frame clones and omits some. The sample includes around 60,000 clones, 85% to 95% of them seen just once. The specimen sequenced was PBMCs. The receptors here all came from a man younger than 35 in good health and CMV-seropositive. CDR3s include the opening cysteine and the closing phenylalanine or tryptophan.

V gene	CDR3 protein
TRBV19	CASSSTVTARGEQYF
TRBV7-2	CASSLDGNYGYTF
TRBV5-8	CASSLAPGQGNTEQYF
TRBV7-9	CASSLRKQTFYEQYF
TRBV27	CASSSNTEAFF
TRBV27	CASSSGGISYNEQFF
TRBV11-3	CASSGGTSNSPLHF
TRBV7-6	CASSLSGGPTDTQYF
TRBV5-1	CASSSQGAYNEQFF
TRBV7-9	CASKAGTLMGDAGELFF
TRBV10-3	CAISETSVDEQFF
TRBV10-3	CAISAPGAVFHGYTF
TRBV5-4	CASSFRTSGYSTDTQYF
TRBV4-2	CASSPGQGNNQPQHF
TRBV2	CASRPRDSSYNEQFF
TRBV6-5	CASSVTGTSGSIQYF
TRBV15	CATSARDRVGTEAFF
TRBV7-2	CASSPGTIVHEQYF
TRBV5-1	CASSLGLAGTYEQYF
TRBV4-1	CASSQEGLAGVDTGELFF